Following are 24 T cell receptor beta chains from one sample sequenced in a study of blood T cell repertoires in COVID-19. TCRdb's copy holds only in-frame clones and misses some; the assay was immunoSEQ multiplex PCR. The table has 60,000 or so clones, approximately 90% seen once. The source material was peripheral blood. The receptor set was obtained from a man in his sixties with acute or convalescent COVID-19.

The chain has TRBV19 and TRBJ1-5, with a possible D match to TRBD1 (6 bases). CDR3 size: 14 residues. Germline loops: CDR1 LNHDA, CDR2 SQIVND (reference sequence). Trimming took 6 bases from V and 3 from J, leaving 12 bases between them. CDR3 DNA sequence: TGTGCCAGTAGATTGAACAGGGCCAATCAGCCCCAGCATTTT. Translating gives CASRLNRANQPQHF.

V is TRBV27 and J is TRBJ2-1; perhaps TRBD2 as D (5 bases). Germline V gene lookup returns CDR1 MNHEY and CDR2 SMNVEV (reference sequence). Trimming took off 3 bases at V and 6 bases at J, with 21 bases between the two ends. This CDR3 is built from 17 residues. For the CDR3, the DNA is TGTGCCAGCAGTTTCGAACCTGGCGGGTCACCTGGCAATGAGCAGTTCTTC. Its translation: CASSFEPGGSPGNEQFF.

V and J are TRBV6-1 and TRBJ2-7; 9 nucleotides align to TRBD2. The CDR3 runs 17 residues. CDR1 is MNHNS and CDR2 is SASEGT in the germline V gene. V dropped 3 bases and J dropped 2; count of bases not matched to a gene: 11. For the CDR3, the DNA is TGTGCCAGCAGTGACCGCGGGAGGGTCCATTTTCCCTACGAGCAGTACTTC. It is translated as CASSDRGRVHFPYEQYF.

A note on this clone: A junction boundary mismatches the germline segment, possibly from a read error. The chain is built from TRBV5-1 and TRBJ2-7, with D possibly TRBD1 on 6 matching bases. CDR3 size: 14 residues. Germline-derived CDR1 and CDR2 are SGHRS and YFSETQ. The CDR3 loop reads CASNLVGGRDEQYF. The CDR3 bases are TGCGCCAGCAACTTGGTAGGGGGAAGAGACGAGCAGTACTTC.

The chain couples TRBV11-3 to TRBJ2-2, with 9 bases lining up with TRBD1. This CDR3 has 16 residues. CDR1 is SGHNT and CDR2 is YENEEA in the germline V gene. Trimming took 1 base from V and 5 from J; bases not matched to a gene: 5. Written as DNA, the CDR3 is TGTGCCAGCAGCTTAGGTACAGGGGGCGGAACCGGGGAGCTGTTTTTT. It specifies CASSLGTGGGTGELFF.

V is TRBV13 and J is TRBJ1-2; D unresolved. In germline, CDR1 is PRHDT, CDR2 FYEKMQ (reference sequence). The CDR3 totals 16 residues. Trimming took 2 bases from V and 4 from J, leaving 17 bases between them. CDR3 sequence: CASSLFSSFAGYGYTF. CDR3 nucleotide sequence: TGTGCCAGCAGCTTATTCTCGAGTTTTGCTGGCTATGGCTACACCTTC. The full variable domain, completed using reference TRBV13 and TRBJ1-2, is AAGVIQSPRHLIKEKRETATLKCYPIPRHDTVYWYQQGPGQDPQFLISFYEKMQSDKGSIPDRFSAQQFSDYHSELNMSSLELGDSALYFCASSLFSSFAGYGYTFGSGTRLTVV.

The chain recombines TRBV5-1 with TRBJ2-7; 8 positions match TRBD2. The CDR3 totals 15 residues. Germline-derived CDR1 and CDR2 are SGHRS and YFSETQ. J lost 0 bases, V lost 3 bases, and 5 bases had no gene match. CDR3 protein: CASSSGGGSSYEQYF. DNA of the CDR3: TGCGCCAGCAGCTCCGGCGGGGGGAGCTCCTACGAGCAGTACTTC.

Comment on this clone: Other DNA sequences in the same sample also yield this CDR3. The J gene is TRBJ1-5, the V gene TRBV3-1 (or the pseudogene TRBV3-2); 8 nucleotides match TRBD1. V lost 3 bases and J lost 0; bases outside the gene matches: 1. Germline-derived CDR1 and CDR2 are LGHDT and YNNKEL (reference sequence). The CDR3 is 15 amino acids. The CDR3 is CASSQGQDSNQPQHF. In DNA, the CDR3 is TGTGCCAGCAGCCAGGGACAGGATAGCAATCAGCCCCAGCATTTT.

Points on this clone: Other DNA sequences within the sample encode an identical CDR3. The genes are TRBV5-1 and TRBJ1-3; 7 bases line up with TRBD1. The CDR3 runs to 14 residues. With 1 base clipped from V and 3 bases from J, the junction kept 1 base outside the gene matches. Germline V gene lookup returns CDR1 SGHRS and CDR2 YFSETQ. Written as DNA, the CDR3 is TGCGCCAGCAGCTTGACAGGGGTTGGAAACACCATATATTTT. Residues: CASSLTGVGNTIYF.

The chain links TRBV6-1 to TRBJ1-2, with D uncertain. CDR3 length: 15 residues. V lost 2 bases, J lost 4 bases, and 14 bases lay in between. CDR1 is MNHNS, CDR2 SASEGT, per germline. CDR3 sequence reads: CASSERVSLVYGYTF. As DNA, the CDR3 is TGTGCCAGCAGTGAAAGAGTGAGCCTTGTCTATGGCTACACCTTC.

The chain carries TRBV5-1 and TRBJ2-3; 7 bases fit TRBD2. The CDR3 length is 14 residues. V lost 0 bases, J lost 2 bases, and 0 bases stayed unmatched. Germline CDR1 SGHRS, CDR2 YFSETQ. The CDR3 reads CASSLGLATDTQYF. In nucleotides, the CDR3 is TGCGCCAGCAGCTTGGGACTAGCCACAGATACGCAGTATTTT. Filled out from reference TRBV5-1 and TRBJ2-3, the complete variable domain reads KAGVTQTPRYLIKTRGQQVTLSCSPISGHRSVSWYQQTPGQGLQFLFEYFSETQRNKGNFPGRFSGRQFSNSRSEMNVSTLELGDSALYLCASSLGLATDTQYFGPGTRLTVL.

V and J are TRBV7-2 and TRBJ1-1; TRBD1 matches 11 bases. The CDR3 extends over 15 amino acids. V was clipped by 5 bases and J by 2 bases; unmatched bases: 4. From germline, CDR1 is SGHTA and CDR2 FQGNSA. CDR3 nucleotide sequence: TGTGCCAGCAGCCCTCGGACAGGGGGCAACACTGAAGCTTTCTTT. Translating gives CASSPRTGGNTEAFF.

The gene calls are TRBV5-8 and TRBJ1-5, with D possibly being TRBD1 (5 bases). Trimming stripped 4 bases from V and 3 bases from J, with 14 bases between. Germline lookup yields CDR1 SGHTS and CDR2 YDEGEE. The CDR3 contains 15 residues. CDR3 coding DNA: TGTGCCAGCAGCCCCTACAGGTTAGACAATCAGCCCCAGCATTTT. Encoded protein: CASSPYRLDNQPQHF.

As DNA, the CDR3 is TGCGCCAGCAAAGGGGTCTCCTACAATGAGCAGTTCTTC. It translates to CASKGVSYNEQFF. The chain joins TRBV10-2 to TRBJ2-1; D might be TRBD1 (5 bases). CDR1 is WSHSY and CDR2 is SAAADI in the germline V gene. CDR3 size: 13 residues. V gave up 7 bases and J gave up 0 bases, with 7 bases separating them.

The rearrangement uses TRBV7-9 and TRBJ2-1, with D perhaps TRBD2 (6 bases). V dropped 9 bases and J dropped 8 bases, with 23 bases sitting between them. CDR1 is SEHNR and CDR2 is FQNEAQ in the germline V gene (reference sequence). The CDR3 is made up of 15 amino acids. The CDR3 loop reads CASTRRGFGVYEQFF. The CDR3 nucleotides are TGTGCCAGTACTAGGCGGGGATTCGGGGTGTATGAGCAGTTCTTC.

The chain links TRBV7-3 to TRBJ2-5; D possibly corresponds to TRBD1 (5 bases). Trimming shortened V by 5 bases and J by 1 base, and 14 bases separated the two germline ends. This CDR3 spans 15 amino acids. CDR1 SGHTA and CDR2 FQGTGA come from the germline V gene. In DNA, the CDR3 is TGTGCCAGCAGCGCCACAGGAAGGGTCCAAGAGACCCAGTACTTC. It is translated as CASSATGRVQETQYF.

This clone appeared a single time. The J gene is TRBJ2-1, the V gene TRBV6-2 or TRBV6-3, with 7 bases fitting TRBD1. There are 16 residues in the CDR3. Germline V lookup: CDR1 MNHEY, CDR2 SVGEGT. The junction had 18 bases not matched to a gene; V was cut back by 6 bases and J by 10 bases. In DNA, the CDR3 is TGTGCCAGCAGCCCTACTAATCAAAAGGGGGCGAGGGAGCAGTTCTTC. This encodes CASSPTNQKGAREQFF.

The chain uses TRBV30 and TRBJ2-5, with 7 bases fitting TRBD2. Germline CDR1 GTSNPN, CDR2 SVGIG (reference sequence). This CDR3 is built from 13 residues. The junction had 4 bases not matched to a gene; V was cut back by 4 bases and J by 2 bases. CDR3 residues: CAWNRGEQETQYF. The CDR3 region has the DNA TGTGCCTGGAATCGGGGGGAGCAAGAGACCCAGTACTTC.

The V gene is TRBV29-1, the J gene TRBJ2-5; possible D gene TRBD1, 7 bases. The CDR3 is 15 amino acids. V lost 1 base, J lost 5 bases, and 17 bases lay in between. Germline lookup yields CDR1 SQVTM and CDR2 ANQGSEA. The CDR3: CSVEAPLTGRETQYF. The CDR3 nucleotides read TGCAGCGTTGAAGCCCCTCTGACAGGGAGGGAGACCCAGTACTTC.

This clone was recorded a few times. The chain uses TRBV24-1 and TRBJ1-2; 7 bases agree with TRBD1. CDR1 KGHDR and CDR2 SFDVKD come from the germline V gene. The ends lost 12 bases at V and 3 bases at J; junction bases unmatched: 9. The CDR3 contains 13 residues. In DNA, the CDR3 is TGTGCCCCTCAGGGGGGCGCGGACTATGGCTACACCTTC. Its translation: CAPQGGADYGYTF.

About this clone: The same CDR3 arises from other DNA sequences in this sample as well. This chain links TRBV19 with TRBJ1-4; 8 bases map to TRBD1. The CDR3 covers 15 residues. The trim removed 5 bases at V and 5 bases at J, leaving 7 bases unmatched. In germline, CDR1 is LNHDA, CDR2 SQIVND (reference sequence). Here the CDR3 DNA reads TGTGCCAGTAGTCCTCAGACAGGGGCGAATGAAAAACTGTTTTTT. Translated, it gives CASSPQTGANEKLFF.

The V gene is TRBV7-2, the J gene TRBJ2-5; 15 bases match TRBD2. The CDR3 is 15 amino acids. The V segment lost 5 bases and the J segment 7 bases; nucleotides outside the gene matches: 5. Germline CDR1 is SGHTA and CDR2 is FQGNSA. CDR3 coding DNA: TGTGCCAGCAGCACCCGGACTAGCGGGGGGGGGACCCAGTACTTC. Its protein product is CASSTRTSGGGTQYF. The whole variable domain, filled in from reference TRBV7-2 and TRBJ2-5, reads GAGVSQSPSNKVTEKGKDVELRCDPISGHTALYWYRQSLGQGLEFLIYFQGNSAPDKSGLPSDRFSAERTGGSVSTLTIQRTQQEDSAVYLCASSTRTSGGGTQYFGPGTRLLVL.

The chain combines TRBV30 with TRBJ1-2; D is perhaps TRBD1 (5 bases). Germline V gives CDR1 GTSNPN, CDR2 SVGIG (reference sequence). The CDR3 runs 13 residues. Trimming removed 1 base at V and 4 bases at J, with 10 bases between. CDR3 amino acids: CAWSGGEAYGYTF. CDR3 nucleotides: TGTGCCTGGAGTGGAGGGGAGGCCTATGGCTACACCTTC.

The chain has TRBV18 and TRBJ1-1; D is ambiguous. The ends were cut back, 4 bases at V and 1 base at J, with 7 bases in the middle. The CDR3 sequence is 13 residues long. Germline V gene lookup returns CDR1 KGHSH and CDR2 LQKENI. The CDR3 DNA reads as TGTGCCAGCTCACTCGGCGGGAACACTGAAGCTTTCTTT. This gives the protein CASSLGGNTEAFF.